These 11 T cell receptor beta chains were all obtained from the same sample, sequenced in a study of vaccination and CD4 T cells after COVID-19 (dated by TCRdb to the early 2020s). The method was PCR. Instrument used: Illumina iSeq 100. DNA from cultured CD4+ T cells underwent TCR sequencing with the Oncomine TCR Beta short-read assay at the Johns Hopkins FTIC core. TCRdb trimmed public reads at Q25 via fastp, called clones via MiXCR and kept in-frame beta chains. Entries are consolidated by CDR3 protein sequence, retaining the most common genes and DNA. The sample has approximately 19,000 distinct CDR3 sequences on record, around 48% of them singletons. 2.5% of the sample comes from the top ten. The antigens for these receptors are not known. The treatment or condition label here, explained by the study, means: approximately 9-day PBMC culture with coronavirus spike peptide pools or control peptides (ViraFEST assay).

Sequences were derived from CD4+ T cells from blood, cultured in vitro, sampled after SARS-CoV-2 vaccination. The receptors originated from a human donor who had recovered from COVID-19.

This sequence joins TRBV2 and TRBJ2-7; 7 bases agree with TRBD2. Trimming removed 5 bases from V and 4 bases from J; junction bases left unmatched: 8. The CDR3 runs to 14 residues. From germline, CDR1 is SNHLY and CDR2 FYNNEI. In DNA form, the CDR3 reads TGTGCCAGCAGTCGGGAGCGGGGCCCTTACGAGCAGTACTTC. Encoded protein: CASSRERGPYEQYF.

The chain is built from TRBV28 and TRBJ2-7; D gene ambiguous. Germline CDR1 MDHEN, CDR2 SYDVKM. This CDR3 comprises 12 residues. The germline V and J ends were trimmed by 2 bases and 9 bases, with 11 bases remaining between them. The CDR3 region has the DNA TGTGCCAGCAGTTTAGGGCAGCTGAGGCAGTACTTC. Translation: CASSLGQLRQYF.

The chain has TRBV7-6 and TRBJ1-1; D is perhaps TRBD1 (5 bases). The CDR3 consists of 14 residues. The V end lost 6 bases, the J end lost 0 bases, and 11 bases lay between the germline ends. From germline, CDR1 is SGHVS and CDR2 FNYEAQ. The chain's CDR3 is CASRAGTVNTEAFF. The CDR3 DNA reads TGTGCCAGCAGAGCCGGGACGGTGAACACTGAAGCTTTCTTT.

This clonotype has only a few counts. The rearrangement uses TRBV20-1 and TRBJ2-3; D tentatively reads TRBD1 or TRBD2 (6 bases each). CDR3 size: 13 residues. Trimming removed 6 bases at V and 5 bases at J, with 15 bases between. Germline CDR1 DFQATT, CDR2 SNEGSKA (reference sequence). CDR3 protein: CSAPGASVDTQYF. CDR3 bases: TGCAGTGCCCCGGGGGCAAGTGTAGATACGCAGTATTTT.

This chain links TRBV20-1 with TRBJ2-3; 10 nucleotides match TRBD2. This CDR3 is built from 17 residues. V was pared by 6 bases and J by 9 bases, with 21 bases of the junction left unmatched. Germline V lookup: CDR1 DFQATT, CDR2 SNEGSKA (reference sequence). The CDR3 nucleotides are TGCAGTGCCGTTGCGCGGGCTAGCGGGGGCCGCGGGGGGACGCAGTATTTT. This codes for CSAVARASGGRGGTQYF.

The CDR3 protein is CASSGGLATGETQYF. The CDR3 region has the DNA TGTGCCAGTAGTGGAGGACTAGCGACTGGAGAGACCCAGTACTTC. J is TRBJ2-5 and V is TRBV19; the match to TRBD2 covers 9 bases. The germline V gene has CDR1 LNHDA and CDR2 SQIVND (reference sequence). The V segment lost 5 bases and the J segment 4 bases; nucleotides outside the gene matches: 8. This CDR3 spans 15 amino acids.

About this clonotype itself: This is likely a read error, given that the CDR3 carries no conserved phenylalanine or tryptophan at its end. The gene calls are TRBV20-1 and TRBJ1-1; the D is unclear. The V and J ends lost 1 base and 0 bases respectively, with 9 bases between them. Germline V gene data show CDR1 as DFQATT and CDR2 as SNEGSKA (reference sequence). The CDR3 length is 14 residues. CDR3 nucleotide sequence: TGCAGTGCTAGAGTTCCGGGCGTGAACACTGAAGCTTTCCTT. It yields the protein CSARVPGVNTEAFL.

J is TRBJ1-6 and V is TRBV5-4; TRBD1 aligns across 7 bases. This CDR3 has 14 amino acids. V was clipped by 4 bases and J by 4 bases; unmatched bases: 2. Germline lookup yields CDR1 SGHNT and CDR2 YYREEE (reference sequence). The CDR3 region is CASSLGQYNSPLHF. The CDR3 DNA is TGTGCCAGCAGCCTGGGACAGTATAATTCACCCCTCCACTTT. Full variable domain (remainder filled in from reference TRBV5-4 and TRBJ1-6): ETGVTQSPTHLIKTRGQQVTLRCSSQSGHNTVSWYQQALGQGPQFIFQYYREEENGRGNFPPRFSGLQFPNYSSELNVNALELDDSALYLCASSLGQYNSPLHFGNGTRLTVT.

This sequence joins TRBV6-2 or TRBV6-3 and TRBJ1-6; no definite D call. CDR3 length equals 15 residues. In germline, CDR1 is MNHEY, CDR2 SVGEGT. Trimming removed 6 bases at V and 7 bases at J, with 16 bases between. The chain's CDR3 is CASSVVAGRNSPLHF. As DNA, the CDR3 is TGTGCCAGCAGCGTCGTTGCGGGCCGAAATTCACCCCTCCACTTT.

This clonotype has a handful of counts. V gene TRBV10-3 combines with J gene TRBJ1-1; perhaps TRBD1 as D (6 bases). Trimming took off 5 bases at V and 4 bases at J, with 11 bases between the two ends. CDR3 length equals 13 residues. Germline V gene sequence: CDR1 ENHRY, CDR2 SYGVKD. CDR3 loop: CAISPGASTEAFF. The DNA for the CDR3 is TGTGCCATCAGTCCGGGGGCGAGCACTGAAGCTTTCTTT.

CDR3 region: CASSLAAGAGSYEQYF. The CDR3 region has the DNA TGTGCCAGCAGCTTAGCGGCAGGCGCCGGATCCTACGAGCAGTACTTC. This chain uses TRBV11-3 with TRBJ2-7; D is unresolved. Germline V gene lookup returns CDR1 SGHNT and CDR2 YENEEA. The CDR3 has 16 residues. V lost 1 base and J lost 1, with 14 bases in between.